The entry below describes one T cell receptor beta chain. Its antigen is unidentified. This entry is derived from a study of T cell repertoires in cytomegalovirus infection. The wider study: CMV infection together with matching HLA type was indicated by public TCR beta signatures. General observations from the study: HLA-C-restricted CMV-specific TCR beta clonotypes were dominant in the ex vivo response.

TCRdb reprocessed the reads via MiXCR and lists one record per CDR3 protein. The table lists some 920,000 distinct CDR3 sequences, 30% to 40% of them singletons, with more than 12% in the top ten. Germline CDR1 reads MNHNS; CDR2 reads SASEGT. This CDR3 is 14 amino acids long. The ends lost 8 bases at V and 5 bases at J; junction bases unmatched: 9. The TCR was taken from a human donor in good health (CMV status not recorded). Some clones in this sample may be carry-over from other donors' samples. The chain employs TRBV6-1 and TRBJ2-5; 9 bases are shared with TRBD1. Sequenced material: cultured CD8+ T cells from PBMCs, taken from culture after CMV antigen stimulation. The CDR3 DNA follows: TGTGCCAGCGGAAGGACAGGGGTTCGTGAGACCCAGTACTTC. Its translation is CASGRTGVRETQYF.